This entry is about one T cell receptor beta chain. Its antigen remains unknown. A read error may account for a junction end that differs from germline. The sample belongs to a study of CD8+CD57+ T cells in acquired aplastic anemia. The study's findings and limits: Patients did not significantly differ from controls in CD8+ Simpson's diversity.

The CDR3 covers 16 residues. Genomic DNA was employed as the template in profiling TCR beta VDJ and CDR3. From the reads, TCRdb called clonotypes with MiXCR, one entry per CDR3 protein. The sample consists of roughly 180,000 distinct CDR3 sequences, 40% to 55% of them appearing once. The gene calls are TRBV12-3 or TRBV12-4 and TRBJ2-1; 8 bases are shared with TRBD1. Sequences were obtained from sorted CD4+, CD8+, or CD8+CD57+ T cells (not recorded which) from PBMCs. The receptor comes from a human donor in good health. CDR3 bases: TGTGCCAGCAGTCGCACCCGGGACAGGAGCCACAATGAGCGGTTCTTC. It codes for CASSRTRDRSHNERFF.